This is a list of T cell receptor beta chains from one sample in a study of OX40 agonist ivuxolimab in advanced cancers. Generated by immunoSEQ multiplex PCR, the TCRdb table keeps only in-frame clones and is missing some. This sample has more than 40,000 clones, with approximately 83% found just once. Sequences were derived from CD4+ or CD8+ T cells sorted from blood, sampled in a trial of the OX40 agonist ivuxolimab. The receptor set was obtained from an adult with an advanced solid tumor such as melanoma, head and neck, liver or kidney cancer. Both conserved end residues are part of each CDR3. Fields, in order: clone size, V gene, J gene, D gene, CDR3 protein, CDR3 DNA. A D gene is named only where the DNA matches it firmly. Size is stated for part of the rows, as once, few or many counts, or as a class when the clone is expanded.

size: -; V: TRBV11-2; J: TRBJ1-1; D: -; CDR3: CASSLEIEAFF; DNA: TGTGCCAGCAGCTTAGAAATTGAAGCTTTCTTT
size: -; V: TRBV6-6; J: TRBJ2-7; D: -; CDR3: CASNLQRNHEQYF; DNA: TGTGCCAGCAACTTACAACGGAACCACGAGCAGTACTTC
size: -; V: TRBV6-5; J: TRBJ1-2; D: -; CDR3: CASSYSNRVGGYTF; DNA: TGTGCCAGCAGTTACTCGAACAGGGTGGGAGGCTACACCTTC
size: -; V: TRBV30; J: TRBJ2-2; D: TRBD1; CDR3: CAWSWGQRTGELFF; DNA: TGTGCCTGGAGTTGGGGACAGCGCACCGGGGAGCTGTTTTTT
size: -; V: TRBV7-2; J: TRBJ1-2; D: -; CDR3: CASSLGSRTNYGYTF; DNA: TGTGCCAGCAGCTTAGGGTCTCGGACTAACTATGGCTACACCTTC
size: -; V: TRBV7-9; J: TRBJ1-6; D: -; CDR3: CASSSTVSASPLHF; DNA: TGTGCCAGCAGCTCGACAGTATCTGCTTCACCCCTCCACTTT
size: -; V: TRBV15; J: TRBJ1-6; D: -; CDR3: CATSRDANSPLHF; DNA: TGTGCCACCAGCAGAGATGCTAATTCACCCCTCCACTTT
size: -; V: TRBV27; J: TRBJ2-1; D: TRBD1; CDR3: CASNKGQGTYNEQFF; DNA: TGTGCCAGCAATAAGGGACAGGGGACCTACAATGAGCAGTTCTTC
size: -; V: TRBV5-6; J: TRBJ2-2; D: TRBD1; CDR3: CASSFGTGPGELFF; DNA: TGTGCCAGCAGCTTCGGGACAGGGCCCGGGGAGCTGTTTTTT
size: once; V: TRBV4-2; J: TRBJ1-2; D: TRBD1; CDR3: CASSQDGRGDGYTF; DNA: TGTGCCAGCAGCCAAGACGGCAGGGGGGATGGCTACACCTTC
size: -; V: TRBV5-6; J: TRBJ2-3; D: -; CDR3: CASSQVTGSDTQYF; DNA: TGTGCCAGCAGCCAAGTGACAGGCTCAGATACGCAGTATTTT
size: -; V: TRBV5-1; J: TRBJ2-4; D: TRBD2; CDR3: CASSLHREGAKNIQYF; DNA: TGCGCCAGCAGCTTGCACCGGGAGGGAGCCAAAAACATTCAGTACTTC
size: -; V: TRBV27; J: TRBJ1-1; D: TRBD1; CDR3: CASSSGGGNTEAFF; DNA: TGTGCCAGCAGCTCAGGGGGCGGGAACACTGAAGCTTTCTTT
size: -; V: TRBV4-3; J: TRBJ2-3; D: TRBD2; CDR3: CASSLQISGDGLDTQYF; DNA: TGCGCCAGCAGCCTCCAAATTAGCGGGGACGGGTTAGATACGCAGTATTTT
size: medium-sized; V: TRBV2; J: TRBJ1-5; D: -; CDR3: CASSEVRGVGEPQHF; DNA: TGTGCCAGCAGTGAAGTAAGGGGGGTGGGAGAGCCCCAGCATTTT